The clone carrying this TCR beta chain has only a few counts. On cycle 4 day 1 and cycle 7 day 1, as well as at baseline, blood was sampled. These data originate in a study of OX40 agonist ivuxolimab in advanced cancers. Assay: immunoSEQ multiplex PCR; the TCRdb copy retains only in-frame clones and omits some. The repertoire includes 50,000 to 70,000 clones, about 88% of them detected once, and 2% to 2.5% sits in the top ten. V trimming: 5 bases; J trimming: 4 bases; junction bases outside the gene matches: 10. From germline, CDR1 is MNHEY and CDR2 SVGAGI. This CDR3 comprises 15 residues. The receptor comes from an adult with an advanced solid tumor such as melanoma, head and neck, liver or kidney cancer. This chain links TRBV6-5 with TRBJ2-5; 7 bases fit TRBD1. The sequenced sample was CD4+ or CD8+ T cells sorted from blood, obtained in a trial of the OX40 agonist ivuxolimab. DNA for the CDR3: TGTGCCAGCAGTCGACAGGGAACAGGGAGAGAGACCCAGTACTTC. Encoded protein: CASSRQGTGRETQYF.